This TCR beta chain comes out of a study of T-cell memory formation after mild COVID-19. CDR3 length equals 13 residues. The V and J ends lost 6 bases and 0 bases respectively, with 4 bases between them. The germline CDR1 and CDR2 sequences are KGHDR and SFDVKD. TCRdb processed the 5' RACE reads anew with MiXCR; each CDR3 protein has one entry. The sample contains under 300,000 distinct CDR3 sequences, 8.5% to 9.5% of which appear only once. This receptor was identified in a young man who had mild COVID-19 (a few samples of this study predate the infection). Cell type and time point are not known. The sample consisted of PBMCs or a T cell subset sorted from them (not recorded which). J is TRBJ2-2 and V is TRBV24-1; D not resolved. The CDR3 sequence: CATSIPNTGELFF. The CDR3 DNA reads TGTGCCACCAGTATCCCGAACACCGGGGAGCTGTTTTTT.